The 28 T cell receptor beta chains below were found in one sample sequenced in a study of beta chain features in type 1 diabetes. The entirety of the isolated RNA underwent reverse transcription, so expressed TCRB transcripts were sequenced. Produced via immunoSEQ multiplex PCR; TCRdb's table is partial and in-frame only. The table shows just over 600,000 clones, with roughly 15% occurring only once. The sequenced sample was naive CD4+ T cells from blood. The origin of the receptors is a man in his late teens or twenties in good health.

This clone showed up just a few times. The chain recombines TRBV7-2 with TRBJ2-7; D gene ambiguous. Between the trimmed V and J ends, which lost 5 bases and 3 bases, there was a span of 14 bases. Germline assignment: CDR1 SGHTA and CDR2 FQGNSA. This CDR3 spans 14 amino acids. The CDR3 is CASSPMTRDYEQYF. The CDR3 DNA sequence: TGTGCCAGCAGCCCCATGACAAGGGACTACGAGCAGTACTTC.

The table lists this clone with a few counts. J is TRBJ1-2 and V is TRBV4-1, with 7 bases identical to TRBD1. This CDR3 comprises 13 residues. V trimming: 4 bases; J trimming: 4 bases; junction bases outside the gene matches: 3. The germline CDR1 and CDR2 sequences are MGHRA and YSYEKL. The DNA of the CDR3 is TGCGCCAGCAGCCTTAGGGACAGCTATGGCTACACCTTC. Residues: CASSLRDSYGYTF.

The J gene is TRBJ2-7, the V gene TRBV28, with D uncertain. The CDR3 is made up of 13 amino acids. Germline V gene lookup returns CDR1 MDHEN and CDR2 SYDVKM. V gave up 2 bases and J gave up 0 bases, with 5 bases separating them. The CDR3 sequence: CASSLGPSYEQYF. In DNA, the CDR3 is TGTGCCAGCAGTTTAGGTCCCTCCTACGAGCAGTACTTC.

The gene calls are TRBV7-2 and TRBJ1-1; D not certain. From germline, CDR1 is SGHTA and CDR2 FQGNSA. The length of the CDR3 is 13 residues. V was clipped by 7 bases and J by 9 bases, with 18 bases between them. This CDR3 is CASTNTPMGKAFF. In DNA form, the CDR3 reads TGTGCCAGCACCAATACGCCTATGGGAAAAGCTTTCTTT.

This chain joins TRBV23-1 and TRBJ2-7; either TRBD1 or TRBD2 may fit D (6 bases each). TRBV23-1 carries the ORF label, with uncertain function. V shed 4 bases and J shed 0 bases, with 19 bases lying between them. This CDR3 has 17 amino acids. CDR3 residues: CASSLDSGGRSSYEQYF. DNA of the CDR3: TGCGCCAGCAGTCTAGATTCCGGGGGCCGTAGCTCCTACGAGCAGTACTTC.

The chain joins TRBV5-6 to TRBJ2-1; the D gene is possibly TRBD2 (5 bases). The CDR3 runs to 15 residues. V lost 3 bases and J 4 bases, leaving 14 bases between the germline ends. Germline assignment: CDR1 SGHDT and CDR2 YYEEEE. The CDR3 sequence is CASSSLSGYYNEQFF. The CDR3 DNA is TGTGCCAGCAGCTCCCTCAGCGGCTATTACAATGAGCAGTTCTTC.

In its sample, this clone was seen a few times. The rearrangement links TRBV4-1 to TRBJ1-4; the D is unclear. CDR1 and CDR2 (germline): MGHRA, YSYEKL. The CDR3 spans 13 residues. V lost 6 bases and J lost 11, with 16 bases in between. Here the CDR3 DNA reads TGCGCCAGCAGGAGTCACCAACACGCCAAACTGTTTTTT. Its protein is CASRSHQHAKLFF.

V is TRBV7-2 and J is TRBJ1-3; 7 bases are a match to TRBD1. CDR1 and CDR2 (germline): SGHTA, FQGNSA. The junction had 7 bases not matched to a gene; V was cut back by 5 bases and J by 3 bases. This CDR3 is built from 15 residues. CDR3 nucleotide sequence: TGTGCCAGCAGCCCCGGACAGGTCTTTGGAAACACCATATATTTT. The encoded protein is CASSPGQVFGNTIYF.

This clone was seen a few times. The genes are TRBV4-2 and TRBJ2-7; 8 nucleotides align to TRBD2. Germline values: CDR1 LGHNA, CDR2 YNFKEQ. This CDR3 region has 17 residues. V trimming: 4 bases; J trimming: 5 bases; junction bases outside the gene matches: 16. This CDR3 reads CASSRSARLAGRDEQYF. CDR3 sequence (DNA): TGTGCCAGCAGCCGTTCCGCGCGCCTAGCGGGCAGGGACGAGCAGTACTTC.

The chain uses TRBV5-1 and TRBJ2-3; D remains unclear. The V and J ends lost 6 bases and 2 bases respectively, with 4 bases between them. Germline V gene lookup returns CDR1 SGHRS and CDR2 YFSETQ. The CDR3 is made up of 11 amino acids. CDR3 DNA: TGCGCCAGCAAGGCCACAGATACGCAGTATTTT. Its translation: CASKATDTQYF. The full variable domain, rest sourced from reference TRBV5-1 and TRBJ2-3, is KAGVTQTPRYLIKTRGQQVTLSCSPISGHRSVSWYQQTPGQGLQFLFEYFSETQRNKGNFPGRFSGRQFSNSRSEMNVSTLELGDSALYLCASKATDTQYFGPGTRLTVL.

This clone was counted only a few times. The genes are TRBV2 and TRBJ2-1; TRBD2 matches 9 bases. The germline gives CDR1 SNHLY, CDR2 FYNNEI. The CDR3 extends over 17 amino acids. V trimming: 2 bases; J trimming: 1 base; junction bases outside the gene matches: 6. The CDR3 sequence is CASSESRTSGSYNEQFF. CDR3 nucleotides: TGTGCCAGCAGTGAATCCCGAACTAGCGGGTCCTACAATGAGCAGTTCTTC.

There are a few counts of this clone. CDR3 residues: CASSLSGAASYEQYF. CDR3 nucleotides: TGTGCCAGCAGCTTGTCGGGGGCAGCATCCTACGAGCAGTACTTC. This chain links TRBV11-2 with TRBJ2-7; the D gene could be TRBD1 or TRBD2 (6 bases each). Germline loops: CDR1 SGHAT, CDR2 FQNNGV. The CDR3 has 15 residues. The V and J ends lost 3 bases and 1 base respectively, with 13 bases between them. The full variable domain, rest sourced from reference TRBV11-2 and TRBJ2-7, is EAGVAQSPRYKIIEKRQSVAFWCNPISGHATLYWYQQILGQGPKLLIQFQNNGVVDDSQLPKDRFSAERLKGVDSTLKIQPAKLEDSAVYLCASSLSGAASYEQYFGPGTRLTVT.

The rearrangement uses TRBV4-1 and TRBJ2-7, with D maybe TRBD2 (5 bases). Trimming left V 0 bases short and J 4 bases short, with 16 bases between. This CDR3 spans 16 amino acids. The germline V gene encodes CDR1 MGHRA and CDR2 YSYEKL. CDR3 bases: TGCGCCAGCAGCCAAGAACGTCGGGGTTCGGGGTACGAGCAGTACTTC. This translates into CASSQERRGSGYEQYF.

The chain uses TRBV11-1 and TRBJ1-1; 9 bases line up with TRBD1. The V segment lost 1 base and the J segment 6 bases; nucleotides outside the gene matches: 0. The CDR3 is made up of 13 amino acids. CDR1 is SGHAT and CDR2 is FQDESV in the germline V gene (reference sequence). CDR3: CASSLGQGAEAFF. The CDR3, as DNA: TGTGCCAGCAGCTTAGGACAGGGGGCTGAAGCTTTCTTT.

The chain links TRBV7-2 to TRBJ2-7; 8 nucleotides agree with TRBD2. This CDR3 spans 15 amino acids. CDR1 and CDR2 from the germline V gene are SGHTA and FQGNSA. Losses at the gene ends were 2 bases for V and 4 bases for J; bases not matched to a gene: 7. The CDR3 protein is CASSLTTGGSYEQYF. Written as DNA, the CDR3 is TGTGCCAGCAGCTTAACCACGGGAGGGAGTTACGAGCAGTACTTC.

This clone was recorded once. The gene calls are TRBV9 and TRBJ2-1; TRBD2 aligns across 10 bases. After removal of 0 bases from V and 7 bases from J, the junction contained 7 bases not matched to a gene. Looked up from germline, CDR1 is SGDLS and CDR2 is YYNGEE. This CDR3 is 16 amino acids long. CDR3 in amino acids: CASSVDLAGVRNEQFF. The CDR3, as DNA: TGTGCCAGCAGCGTAGACCTAGCGGGAGTGAGGAATGAGCAGTTCTTC.

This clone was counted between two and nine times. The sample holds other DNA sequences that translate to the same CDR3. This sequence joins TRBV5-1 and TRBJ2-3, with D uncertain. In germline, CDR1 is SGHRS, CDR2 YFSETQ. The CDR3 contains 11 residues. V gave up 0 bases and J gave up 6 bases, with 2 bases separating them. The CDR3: CASSLADTQYF. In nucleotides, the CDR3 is TGCGCCAGCAGCTTGGCCGATACGCAGTATTTT.

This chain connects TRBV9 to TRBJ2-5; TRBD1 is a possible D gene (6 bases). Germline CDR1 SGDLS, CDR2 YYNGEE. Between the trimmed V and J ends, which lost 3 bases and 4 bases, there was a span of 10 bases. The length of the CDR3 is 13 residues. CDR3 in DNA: TGTGCCAGCAGCGCCCGGACAGCAGAGACCCAGTACTTC. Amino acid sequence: CASSARTAETQYF.

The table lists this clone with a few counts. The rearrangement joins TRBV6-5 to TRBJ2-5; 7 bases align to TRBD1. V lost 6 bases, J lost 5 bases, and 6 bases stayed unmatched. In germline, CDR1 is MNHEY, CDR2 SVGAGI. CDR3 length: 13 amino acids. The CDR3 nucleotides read TGTGCCAGCAGGAGGGACAGTGGTGAGACCCAGTACTTC. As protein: CASRRDSGETQYF.

CDR3 DNA: TGTGCCAGCAGTTCTCGGACAGCCGACGAGCAGTACTTC. It encodes CASSSRTADEQYF. The chain couples TRBV27 to TRBJ2-7; tentative D call: TRBD1 (6 bases). The CDR3 runs 13 residues. CDR1 and CDR2 (germline): MNHEY, SMNVEV (reference sequence). Trimming shortened V by 4 bases and J by 5 bases, and 12 bases separated the two germline ends.

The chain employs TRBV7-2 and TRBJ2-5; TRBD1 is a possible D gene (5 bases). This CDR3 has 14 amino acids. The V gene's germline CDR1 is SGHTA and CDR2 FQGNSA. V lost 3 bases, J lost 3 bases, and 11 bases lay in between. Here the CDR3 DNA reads TGTGCCAGCAGCTTTAGGGGTGCGGAAGAGACCCAGTACTTC. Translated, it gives CASSFRGAEETQYF.

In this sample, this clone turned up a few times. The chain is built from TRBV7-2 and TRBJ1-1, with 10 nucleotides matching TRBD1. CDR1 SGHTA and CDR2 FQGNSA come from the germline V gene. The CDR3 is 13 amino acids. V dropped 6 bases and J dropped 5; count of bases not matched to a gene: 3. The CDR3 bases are TGTGCCAGCAGGAGGACAGGGGGGACTGAAGCTTTCTTT. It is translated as CASRRTGGTEAFF.

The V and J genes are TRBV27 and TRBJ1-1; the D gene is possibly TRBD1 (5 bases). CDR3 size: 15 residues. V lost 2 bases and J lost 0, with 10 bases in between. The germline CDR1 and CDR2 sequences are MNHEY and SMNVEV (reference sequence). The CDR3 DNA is TGTGCCAGCAGTTTAGGACACAGCATGAACACTGAAGCTTTCTTT. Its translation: CASSLGHSMNTEAFF.

The CDR3 nucleotides read TGTGCCAGTAGTTCCCGGGAGGGTCCGGTCCTGACTTTC. This translates into CASSSREGPVLTF. The chain employs TRBV19 and TRBJ2-6, with 8 bases lining up with TRBD2. This CDR3 has 13 amino acids. V lost 5 bases, J lost 13 bases, and 7 bases stayed unmatched. The V gene's germline CDR1 is LNHDA and CDR2 SQIVND (reference sequence).

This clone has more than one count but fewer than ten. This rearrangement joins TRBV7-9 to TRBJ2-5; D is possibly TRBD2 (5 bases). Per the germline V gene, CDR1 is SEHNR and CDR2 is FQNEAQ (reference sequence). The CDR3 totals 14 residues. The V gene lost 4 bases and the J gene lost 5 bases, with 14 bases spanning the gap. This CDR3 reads CASSSGRRSETQYF. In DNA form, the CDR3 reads TGTGCCAGCAGCTCTGGAAGGAGGTCGGAGACCCAGTACTTC.

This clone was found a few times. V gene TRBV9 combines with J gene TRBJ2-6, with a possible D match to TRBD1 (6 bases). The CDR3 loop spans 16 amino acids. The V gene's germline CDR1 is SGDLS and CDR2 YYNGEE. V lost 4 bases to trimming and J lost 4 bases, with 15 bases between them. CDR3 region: CASSPGQSVGANVLTF. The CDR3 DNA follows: TGTGCCAGCAGCCCTGGACAGTCCGTCGGGGCCAACGTCCTGACTTTC.

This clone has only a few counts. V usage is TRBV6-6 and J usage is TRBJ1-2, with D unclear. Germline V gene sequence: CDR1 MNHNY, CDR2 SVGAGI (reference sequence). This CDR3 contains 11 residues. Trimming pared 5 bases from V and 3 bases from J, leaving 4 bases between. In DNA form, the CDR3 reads TGTGCCAGCAGTCAGGACTATGGCTACACCTTC. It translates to CASSQDYGYTF.

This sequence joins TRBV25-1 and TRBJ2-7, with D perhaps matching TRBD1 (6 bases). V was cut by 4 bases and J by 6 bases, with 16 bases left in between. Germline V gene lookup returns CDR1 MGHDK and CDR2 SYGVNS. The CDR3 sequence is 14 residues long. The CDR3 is CASSVPGQAVEQYF. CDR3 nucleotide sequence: TGTGCCAGCAGTGTGCCGGGACAAGCTGTCGAGCAGTACTTC.